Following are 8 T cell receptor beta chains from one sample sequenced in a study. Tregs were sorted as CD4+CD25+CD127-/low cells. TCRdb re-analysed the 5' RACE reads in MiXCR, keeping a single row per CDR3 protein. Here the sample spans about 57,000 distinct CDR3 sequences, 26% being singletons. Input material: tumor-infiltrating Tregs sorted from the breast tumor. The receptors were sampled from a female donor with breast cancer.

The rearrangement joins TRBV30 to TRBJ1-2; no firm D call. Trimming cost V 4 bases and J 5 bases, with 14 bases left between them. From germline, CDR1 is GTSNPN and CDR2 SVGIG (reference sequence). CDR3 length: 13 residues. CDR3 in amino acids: CAWTSLDAYGYTF. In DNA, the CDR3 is TGTGCCTGGACGAGTCTGGACGCATATGGCTACACCTTC. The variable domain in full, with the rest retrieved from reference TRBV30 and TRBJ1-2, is SQTIHQWPATLVQPVGSPLSLECTVEGTSNPNLYWYRQAAGRGLQLLFYSVGIGQISSEVPQNLSASRPQDRQFILSSKKLLLSDSGFYLCAWTSLDAYGYTFGSGTRLTVV.

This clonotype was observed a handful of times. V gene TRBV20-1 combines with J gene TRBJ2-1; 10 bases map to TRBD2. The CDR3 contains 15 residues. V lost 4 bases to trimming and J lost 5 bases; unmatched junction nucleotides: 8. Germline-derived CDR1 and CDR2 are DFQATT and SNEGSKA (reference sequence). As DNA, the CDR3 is TGCAGTGCTACATCTAGCGGGAGTTTCGACAATGAGCAGTTCTTC. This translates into CSATSSGSFDNEQFF.

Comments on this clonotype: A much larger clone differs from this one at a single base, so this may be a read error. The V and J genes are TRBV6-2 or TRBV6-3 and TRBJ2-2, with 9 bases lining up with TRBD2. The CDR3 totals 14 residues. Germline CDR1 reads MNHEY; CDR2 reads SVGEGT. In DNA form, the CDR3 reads TGTGCCAGCAGTCCTAGCGGGAACACCGGGGAGCCGTTTTTT. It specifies CASSPSGNTGEPFF.

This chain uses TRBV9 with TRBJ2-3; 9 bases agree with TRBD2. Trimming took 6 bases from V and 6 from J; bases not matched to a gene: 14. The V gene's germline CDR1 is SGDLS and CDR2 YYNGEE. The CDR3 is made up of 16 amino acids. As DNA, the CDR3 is TGTGCCAGCACCAGGGGCCTAGCGGGGTGGGAGGATACGCAGTATTTT. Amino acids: CASTRGLAGWEDTQYF.

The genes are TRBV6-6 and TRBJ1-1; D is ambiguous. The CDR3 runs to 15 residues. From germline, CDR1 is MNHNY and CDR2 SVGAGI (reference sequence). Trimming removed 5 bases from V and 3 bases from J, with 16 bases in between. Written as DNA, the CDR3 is TGTGCCAGCAGTCCGACCCCGCCAAGGGACACTGAAGCTTTCTTT. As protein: CASSPTPPRDTEAFF.

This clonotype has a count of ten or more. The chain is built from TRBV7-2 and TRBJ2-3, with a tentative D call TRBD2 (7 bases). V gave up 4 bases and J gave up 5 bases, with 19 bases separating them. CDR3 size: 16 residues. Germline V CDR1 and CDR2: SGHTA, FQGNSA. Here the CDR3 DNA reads TGTGCCAGCAGCTCCCGGCCGGGGGGCGGGGTAGATACGCAGTATTTT. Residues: CASSSRPGGGVDTQYF.

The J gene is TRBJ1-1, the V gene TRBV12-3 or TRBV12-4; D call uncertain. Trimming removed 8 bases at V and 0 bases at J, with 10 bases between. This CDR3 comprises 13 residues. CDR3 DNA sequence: TGTGCCAGCTTGTCTCGATTGAACACTGAAGCTTTCTTT. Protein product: CASLSRLNTEAFF.

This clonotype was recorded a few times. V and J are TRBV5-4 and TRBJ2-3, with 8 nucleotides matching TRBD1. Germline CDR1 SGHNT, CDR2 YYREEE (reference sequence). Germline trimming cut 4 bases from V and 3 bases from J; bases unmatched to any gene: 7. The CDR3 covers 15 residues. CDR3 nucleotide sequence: TGTGCCAGCAGCGACCCCAGGGGGCAGACAGATACGCAGTATTTT. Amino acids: CASSDPRGQTDTQYF.